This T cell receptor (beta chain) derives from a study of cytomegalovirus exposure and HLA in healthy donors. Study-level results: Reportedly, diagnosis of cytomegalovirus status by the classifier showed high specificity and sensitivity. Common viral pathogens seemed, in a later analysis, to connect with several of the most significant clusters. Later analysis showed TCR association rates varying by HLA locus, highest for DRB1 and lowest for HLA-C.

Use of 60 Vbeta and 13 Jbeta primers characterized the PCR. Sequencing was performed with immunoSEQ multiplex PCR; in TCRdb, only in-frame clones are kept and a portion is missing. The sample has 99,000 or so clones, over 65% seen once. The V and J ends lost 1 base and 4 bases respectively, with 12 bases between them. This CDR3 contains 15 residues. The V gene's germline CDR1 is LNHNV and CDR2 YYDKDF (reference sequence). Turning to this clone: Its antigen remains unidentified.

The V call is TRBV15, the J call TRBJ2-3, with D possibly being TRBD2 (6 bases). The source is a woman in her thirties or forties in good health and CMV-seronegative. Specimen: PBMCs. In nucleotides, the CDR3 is TGTGCCACCAGCAGAGGCGGGAAGAGGGCAGATACGCAGTATTTT. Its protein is CATSRGGKRADTQYF. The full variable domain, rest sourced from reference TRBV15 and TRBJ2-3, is DAMVIQNPRYQVTQFGKPVTLSCSQTLNHNVMYWYQQKSSQAPKLLFHYYDKDFNNEADTPDNFQSRRPNTSFCFLDIRSPGLGDTAMYLCATSRGGKRADTQYFGPGTRLTVL.